This T cell receptor beta chain was profiled in a study of T cells in Graves' hyperthyroidism and ophthalmopathy. This clonotype showed up many times. Its antigen is undetermined. V gave up 1 base and J gave up 4 bases, with 13 bases separating them. The CDR3 totals 15 residues. CDR1 SGHTA and CDR2 FQGNSA come from the germline V gene. Study-level results: Stable hyperthyroidism and ophthalmopathy were separated using 13 V-J signatures.

RNA transcripts served as the template for amplifying TCR beta CDR3 regions. The HTBI primer set served for first-round RT-PCR of the TCR CDR3. TCRdb used MiXCR to reprocess the multiplex PCR reads, holding one entry per CDR3 protein. Of 390,000 or so distinct CDR3 sequences listed, roughly 14% are singletons. Patients showing uncontrolled infection, other autoimmune disease, pregnancy or lactation were ineligible. The study based diagnoses on clinical symptoms, serum thyroxine and TRAb, thyroid ultrasound and orbital computed tomography. The J gene is TRBJ1-1, the V gene TRBV7-2; no clear D. Sequenced input: blood. This TCR was recovered from a man aged 18 to 30 with Graves' ophthalmopathy. Written as DNA, the CDR3 is TGTGCCAGCAGCTTAGGTCAAGGAGGGAGCACTGAAGCTTTCTTT. Protein: CASSLGQGGSTEAFF.